This T cell receptor beta chain was profiled in a study of T-cell reconstitution after alpha-beta-depleted transplantation in children. Study-wide results and limits: At around two months after transplant, the alpha-beta T cells were reportedly derived from several hundred expanded clones that came from non-depleted graft cells. T-cell counts and diversity were attributed mostly to newly produced T cells one year after transplant. Day-60 TCRbeta diversity that was high in some patients was derived from surviving recipient T cells and thymic progenitors.

Unique molecular identifiers were built into the TCRbeta library. TCRdb re-called the PCR reads through MiXCR, storing one row per CDR3 protein. Among over 200,000 distinct CDR3 sequences listed, about 11% were seen once. As regards this clonotype: The antigen is unknown. A read error may account for a junction end that differs from germline.

In germline, CDR1 is MNHEY, CDR2 SVGEGT. The CDR3 is made up of 14 amino acids. The source material was PBMCs, sampled before TCRalphabeta/CD19-depleted stem cell transplant. The clonotype originates from a child younger than two with acute myeloid leukemia, due to receive a stem cell transplant. The genes are TRBV6-2 or TRBV6-3 and TRBJ1-5; the match to TRBD1 covers 7 bases. The CDR3 here is CASSHSGGDQPQHF. Here the CDR3 DNA reads TGTGCCAGCAGTCACTCAGGGGGAGATCAGCCCCAGCATTTT.